The entry below gives a single TCR beta chain sequence along with its context. Its cognate antigen has yet to be identified. The record has no base qualities; no much larger clone is one base away. TCRbeta CDR3 regions were amplified from genomic DNA by means of the immunoSEQ Assay, a bias-controlled multiplex PCR. As for how the authors treated the data: Within the assay, amplification of reference gene primers was used to estimate how many nucleated cells each sample contained. To quantify the absolute abundance of each unique TCRbeta CDR3 rearrangement, sequence reads were collapsed and filtered. For each sample, productive Simpson clonality was calculated by taking the square root of Simpson's diversity index across productive rearrangements. In its TCRdb copy, this immuneACCESS table keeps in-frame sequences only and misses some clones. Where compared with another copy, unresolved V genes explain less than half of these, and the others have no known cause. That table gives V, J and clone size, and the DNA gave D and trimming. The sample yields some 330,000 clones; more than 70% were counted once. The ten biggest clones cover roughly 2% of the sample.

In the prospective study, participants were roughly 18 to 100 years old, resided in 25 or so geographic areas of the United States, and were enrolled through a virtual design. In the prospective study, participants were assigned to cohorts based on the clinical history participants reported in a screening survey and a study questionnaire. In the prospective study, whole blood, serum and a nasopharyngeal or oropharyngeal swab were collected from each participant by mobile phlebotomists. Additional blood draws and questionnaires over a 2-month period could optionally be provided by prospective study participants. Before DNA extraction, prospective study blood samples were shipped either frozen or at room temperature. This sample was taken from a study of blood T cell repertoires in COVID-19 (dated by TCRdb to 2018 to 2020). At the level of the whole study: Recovered participants in ImmuneRACE Cohort 3 were defined as having two consecutive negative NP/OP PCR tests, clearance from a healthcare professional, or resolution of symptoms. Samples from collaborators originated in the United States, Italy and Spain and spanned both the acute and convalescent phases of COVID-19. The material from the prospective study consisted of cDNA or gDNA derived from T cells, B-cell-depleted T cells, or PBMCs. The dataset comprised deeply sampled blood TCRbeta repertoires from subjects exposed to, actively infected with, or recovered from COVID-19. A freely available public database, intended as a resource for researchers studying the immune response to SARS-CoV-2, is where the repertoires were released. Samples came from the ongoing ImmuneRACE study (first 160 participants) plus 1,254 subjects from 6 global collaborators. A de-identified subject ID, COVID-19 status, age in years and sex were almost always included in the sample metadata. HLA class I and class II types, where available, came from metadata supplied by the sample provider rather than from assay-based typing.

The CDR3, from cysteine to phenylalanine, totals 15 residues. Only the CDR3 region is kept as DNA, spanning 45 bases read in frame from base 1. Unmatched junction bases come to 7, with V trimmed by 2 bases and J by 7 bases. CDR1 and CDR2 were assigned from the germline V gene as LGHNT and FRNRAP. Here is what the overall study found, with its caveats: How much clinical and demographic metadata was included differed by source and by participant, and the metadata was provided uncurated.

This chain is built from TRBV12-5 and TRBJ1-5; a stretch of 8 junction bases matches TRBD1. Material: PBMCs or T cells enriched from blood (not recorded which). The source is a man between 40 and 49 years old in a cohort exposed to, infected with or recovered from COVID-19 (not recorded which). The DNA sequence is given as TGTGCTAGTGGTTTGATGGGACAGGTGGGGCAGCCCCAGCATTTT. Its translation reads: CASGLMGQVGQPQHF.